The 32 T cell receptor beta chains reported below all come from one sample, sequenced in a study of identical twins (dated by TCRdb to 2016 to 2017). Library creation used 5' RACE. The sample was run on an Illumina HiSeq 2000. TCRdb handled the public reads itself, with Q25 trimming in fastp and clone calling in MiXCR, and kept productive beta chains. Rows are unified per CDR3 protein, each entry keeping the most common DNA and genes. For this sample the table gives a few hundred thousand distinct CDR3 sequences, of which 9.5% to 10% were detected only once. Roughly 3% of the sample is taken by the ten largest. The same data also went into a second study, on yellow fever vaccine responses in identical twins.

The sequencing sample was made of PBMCs. The receptors come from a young woman in good health.

This clonotype occurred a few times. The chain combines TRBV5-1 with TRBJ2-2; D unresolved. CDR3 length equals 18 residues. CDR1 is SGHRS, CDR2 YFSETQ, per germline. The V end lost 1 base, the J end lost 3 bases, and 19 bases lay between the germline ends. The DNA of the CDR3 is TGCGCCAGCAGCTTGAGAGTCCAGAACCGCCCCGACACCGGGGAGCTGTTTTTT. It specifies CASSLRVQNRPDTGELFF.

The genes are TRBV11-2 and TRBJ2-3, with 7 bases matching TRBD1. CDR3 size: 15 residues. The V and J ends lost 5 bases and 2 bases, in that order; junction bases with no gene match: 7. Germline assignment: CDR1 SGHAT and CDR2 FQNNGV. The CDR3 sequence: CASSPTGTATDTQYF. In DNA, the CDR3 is TGTGCCAGCAGCCCGACCGGGACAGCCACAGATACGCAGTATTTT.

This clonotype was counted at least ten times. The chain links TRBV9 to TRBJ1-2; D unresolved. This CDR3 comprises 15 residues. With 0 bases removed from V and 4 bases from J, the gap between germline ends came to 13 bases. Germline V gene lookup returns CDR1 SGDLS and CDR2 YYNGEE. The CDR3 reads CASSVDGLLFYGYTF. CDR3 DNA: TGTGCCAGCAGCGTAGATGGCCTTCTTTTCTATGGCTACACCTTC.

The sample holds a few counts of this clonotype. The chain employs TRBV6-1 and TRBJ2-1, with TRBD1 matching 7 bases. Germline lookup yields CDR1 MNHNS and CDR2 SASEGT. The CDR3 runs to 15 residues. Trimming took 2 bases from V and 3 from J; bases not matched to a gene: 4. The CDR3: CASSEWWDSYNEQFF. The CDR3 nucleotides read TGTGCCAGCAGTGAATGGTGGGACAGCTACAATGAGCAGTTCTTC.

There are a few counts of this clonotype. V and J are TRBV3-1 and TRBJ2-3, with TRBD2 matching over 10 bases. Trimming removed 0 bases from V and 3 bases from J; junction bases left unmatched: 3. Germline-derived CDR1 and CDR2 are LGHDT and YNNKEL (reference sequence). The CDR3 has 16 amino acids. This CDR3 is CASSQDSSGGTDTQYF. The CDR3 DNA reads as TGTGCCAGCAGCCAAGATTCTAGCGGGGGAACAGATACGCAGTATTTT.

This clonotype was picked up many times. This chain links TRBV7-9 with TRBJ1-6, with D perhaps TRBD1 (6 bases). The germline V gene has CDR1 SEHNR and CDR2 FQNEAQ (reference sequence). The length of the CDR3 is 14 residues. V was pared by 6 bases and J by 5 bases, with 11 bases between. The CDR3 sequence is CASRDSENNSPLHF. The CDR3 DNA reads TGTGCCAGCAGGGACAGTGAGAATAATTCACCCCTCCACTTT.

This clonotype has only a few counts. J is TRBJ2-7 and V is TRBV9; the match to TRBD1 covers 7 bases. J lost 7 bases, V lost 6 bases, and 19 bases had no gene match. The CDR3 sequence is 16 residues long. The germline V gene has CDR1 SGDLS and CDR2 YYNGEE. The CDR3 sequence: CASNPLDRTRPREQYF. In nucleotides, the CDR3 is TGTGCCAGCAACCCTCTGGACAGGACCCGTCCTCGGGAGCAGTACTTC. Using reference TRBV9 and TRBJ2-7 for the parts outside the CDR3, the full variable domain is DSGVTQTPKHLITATGQRVTLRCSPRSGDLSVYWYQQSLDQGLQFLIQYYNGEERAKGNILERFSAQQFPDLHSELNLSSLELGDSALYFCASNPLDRTRPREQYFGPGTRLTVT.

The sample holds a few counts of this clonotype. The CDR3 sequence: CASSLKEGTDTQYF. CDR3 sequence (DNA): TGTGCCAGCAGCTTAAAAGAGGGGACAGATACGCAGTATTTT. This sequence joins TRBV7-6 and TRBJ2-3; D may correspond to TRBD1 or TRBD2 (5 bases each). Trimming pared 2 bases from V and 3 bases from J, leaving 9 bases between. This CDR3 spans 14 amino acids. CDR1 and CDR2 (germline): SGHVS, FNYEAQ.

This clonotype was found a few times. The CDR3 protein is CSVEGMWGQGFGEQYF. Here the CDR3 DNA reads TGCAGCGTTGAAGGAATGTGGGGACAGGGGTTCGGCGAGCAGTACTTC. The chain uses TRBV29-1 and TRBJ2-7; TRBD1 aligns across 10 bases. V lost 1 base and J lost 6; bases outside the gene matches: 12. CDR3 length: 16 residues. Germline V gene data show CDR1 as SQVTM and CDR2 as ANQGSEA.

This clonotype was picked up many times. The chain joins TRBV5-6 to TRBJ2-1, with a tentative D call TRBD2 (6 bases). Looked up from germline, CDR1 is SGHDT and CDR2 is YYEEEE. This CDR3 has 17 residues. Trimming took off 5 bases at V and 1 base at J, with 19 bases between the two ends. This CDR3 reads CASRYTGLTPSYNEQFF. CDR3 nucleotides: TGTGCCAGCAGATATACTGGACTAACCCCATCCTACAATGAGCAGTTCTTC.

This clonotype was seen repeatedly, ten times or more. The chain links TRBV7-6 to TRBJ1-1, with D possibly matching TRBD1 (6 bases). V lost 1 base to trimming and J lost 1 base, with 13 bases between them. Germline CDR1 is SGHVS and CDR2 is FNYEAQ. CDR3 length: 16 amino acids. The CDR3 sequence is CASSLGAGASNTEAFF. The CDR3 DNA follows: TGTGCCAGCAGCTTAGGAGCAGGGGCCTCGAACACTGAAGCTTTCTTT. Full variable domain (outside the CDR3, taken from reference TRBV7-6 and TRBJ1-1): GAGVSQSPRYKVTKRGQDVALRCDPISGHVSLYWYRQALGQGPEFLTYFNYEAQQDKSGLPNDRFSAERPEGSISTLTIQRTEQRDSAMYRCASSLGAGASNTEAFFGQGTRLTVV.

This clonotype came up a few times. The chain joins TRBV2 to TRBJ2-1; 8 bases fit TRBD2. The CDR3 has 13 residues. Germline V CDR1 and CDR2: SNHLY, FYNNEI. The V and J ends lost 6 bases and 7 bases, in that order; junction bases with no gene match: 5. The CDR3 DNA reads TGTGCCAGCAGAATTAGCGGGGAAAATGAGCAGTTCTTC. Translation gives CASRISGENEQFF. The full variable domain, its missing parts supplied by reference TRBV2 and TRBJ2-1, is EPEVTQTPSHQVTQMGQEVILRCVPISNHLYFYWYRQILGQKVEFLVSFYNNEISEKSEIFDDQFSVERPDGSNFTLKIRSTKLEDSAMYFCASRISGENEQFFGPGTRLTVL.

This chain joins TRBV10-3 and TRBJ2-3, with a possible D match to TRBD1 (6 bases). CDR1 is ENHRY and CDR2 is SYGVKD in the germline V gene. The V gene lost 4 bases and the J gene lost 10 bases, with 18 bases spanning the gap. The CDR3 runs 14 residues. DNA of the CDR3: TGTGCCATCAGTGGAAGGACAGCGTTCTTCCCGCAGTATTTT. Its translation: CAISGRTAFFPQYF.

This clonotype came up once. One junction end disagrees with the germline gene, perhaps due to a read error. V is TRBV12-3 or TRBV12-4 and J is TRBJ2-1; D is unresolved. CDR3 length: 19 residues. DNA of the CDR3: TGTACCAGCAGTTTAGGTGTGCTCGCTGCCTTGAGCTCCTACAATGAGCAGTTCTTC. Protein product: CTSSLGVLAALSSYNEQFF.

The V call is TRBV5-1, the J call TRBJ2-3; 9 bases line up with TRBD2. V was pared by 5 bases and J by 5 bases, with 9 bases of the junction left unmatched. This CDR3 has 15 residues. CDR1 and CDR2 from the germline V gene are SGHRS and YFSETQ. CDR3 nucleotide sequence: TGCGCCAGCAGATCGGCGGGAGGGCCGGGAGATACGCAGTATTTT. Encoded protein: CASRSAGGPGDTQYF.

This clonotype has a handful of counts. This chain's CDR3 is CSARDARRQGNTGELFF. The CDR3 DNA reads TGCAGTGCTAGAGACGCCCGGAGACAGGGGAACACCGGGGAGCTGTTTTTT. V gene TRBV20-1 combines with J gene TRBJ2-2; 7 bases map to TRBD1. Germline V gene data show CDR1 as DFQATT and CDR2 as SNEGSKA (reference sequence). J gave up 1 base and V 0 bases, and 8 bases lay outside the gene matches. CDR3 length: 17 amino acids.

The CDR3 DNA follows: TGTGCTAGTGGGTTACAGGGGCCGTCCTACAATGAGCAGTTCTTC. Protein product: CASGLQGPSYNEQFF. J is TRBJ2-1 and V is TRBV12-5; 7 bases map to TRBD1. There are 15 residues in the CDR3. The germline gives CDR1 LGHNT, CDR2 FRNRAP. J was trimmed by 1 base and V by 6 bases; bases with no gene match: 6.

The chain joins TRBV11-2 to TRBJ2-3; D not certain. Germline V CDR1 and CDR2: SGHAT, FQNNGV. The CDR3 is 15 residues long. Trimming cost V 5 bases and J 3 bases, with 15 bases left between them. Here the CDR3 reads CASSPWPGVTDTQYF. CDR3 nucleotides: TGTGCCAGCAGCCCATGGCCCGGAGTTACAGATACGCAGTATTTT.

This clonotype has only a few counts. J is TRBJ2-3 and V is TRBV9; no clear D. CDR3 length: 15 residues. The V gene lost 0 bases and the J gene lost 1 base, with 9 bases spanning the gap. Germline-derived CDR1 and CDR2 are SGDLS and YYNGEE. In nucleotides, the CDR3 is TGTGCCAGCAGCGTAGGGGTTAAGGGCACAGATACGCAGTATTTT. Translating gives CASSVGVKGTDTQYF.

The sample holds a few counts of this clonotype. The chain carries TRBV7-9 and TRBJ1-2, with D perhaps matching TRBD1 (6 bases). Trimming cost V 0 bases and J 9 bases, with 14 bases left between them. The CDR3 consists of 14 residues. Germline assignment: CDR1 SEHNR and CDR2 FQNEAQ (reference sequence). CDR3 in amino acids: CASSLAGGLGSYTF. CDR3 nucleotide sequence: TGTGCCAGCAGCTTAGCCGGGGGCTTGGGGAGCTACACCTTC.

This clonotype has ten or more counts. This rearrangement joins TRBV5-1 to TRBJ2-7; 9 bases align to TRBD1. The V gene's germline CDR1 is SGHRS and CDR2 YFSETQ. Trimming removed 3 bases from V and 3 bases from J; junction bases left unmatched: 7. This CDR3 comprises 15 residues. The CDR3 is CASSSSGTGLYEQYF. The CDR3 DNA reads TGCGCCAGCAGCTCTTCAGGGACAGGGCTCTACGAGCAGTACTTC.

This chain connects TRBV27 to TRBJ2-7, with TRBD1 as a possible D gene (6 bases). Germline V gene lookup returns CDR1 MNHEY and CDR2 SMNVEV (reference sequence). V dropped 2 bases and J dropped 3 bases, with 14 bases sitting between them. The length of the CDR3 is 15 residues. CDR3 sequence reads: CASSLGTTRVYEQYF. The DNA of the CDR3 is TGTGCCAGCAGTTTAGGGACAACAAGAGTCTACGAGCAGTACTTC.

The chain has TRBV5-5 and TRBJ2-1, with TRBD1 identical over 8 bases. Trimming removed 0 bases from V and 10 bases from J; junction bases left unmatched: 12. Germline V gives CDR1 SGHKS, CDR2 YYEKEE (reference sequence). The CDR3 has 16 amino acids. In DNA, the CDR3 is TGTGCCAGCAGCTTGGCAGGACAGGGTACGGGTCCAGAGCAGTTCTTC. Translated, it gives CASSLAGQGTGPEQFF.

This clonotype was recorded at least ten times. The rearrangement links TRBV6-5 to TRBJ2-5, with D perhaps matching TRBD1 (6 bases). The V and J ends lost 0 bases and 5 bases respectively, with 10 bases between them. Germline V gene data show CDR1 as MNHEY and CDR2 as SVGAGI. This CDR3 comprises 14 residues. In DNA, the CDR3 is TGTGCCAGCAGTTACTCGAACAGGGATGAGACCCAGTACTTC. Encoded protein: CASSYSNRDETQYF.

J is TRBJ2-7 and V is TRBV6-4, with a weak D call TRBD1 (6 bases). The length of the CDR3 is 14 residues. Germline V gives CDR1 MRHNA, CDR2 SNTAGT. Trimming took off 7 bases at V and 0 bases at J, with 13 bases between the two ends. CDR3 sequence: CASIVDRSSYEQYF. DNA for the CDR3: TGTGCCAGCATCGTCGACAGGAGCTCCTACGAGCAGTACTTC.

This clonotype was seen a few times. The V call is TRBV7-6, the J call TRBJ2-3, with D perhaps given as TRBD1 or TRBD2 (6 bases each). In germline, CDR1 is SGHVS, CDR2 FNYEAQ. Trimming left V 5 bases short and J 4 bases short, with 19 bases between. This CDR3 contains 16 residues. The CDR3 coding sequence is TGTGCCAGCAGCCCTAGGGGGAAGTGGGGGGCAGATACGCAGTATTTT. Amino acids: CASSPRGKWGADTQYF.

The CDR3 reads CSVNRVGEQYF. The CDR3 region has the DNA TGCAGCGTAAACAGGGTTGGCGAGCAGTACTTC. This sequence joins TRBV29-1 and TRBJ2-7, with a possible D match to TRBD1 (6 bases). The CDR3 contains 11 residues. Trimming cost V 6 bases and J 6 bases, with 12 bases left between them. Germline values: CDR1 SQVTM, CDR2 ANQGSEA.

The table lists this clonotype with a few counts. CDR3 in amino acids: CASSVRTGAGTDTQYF. As DNA, the CDR3 is TGTGCCAGCAGCGTACGGACAGGGGCCGGCACAGATACGCAGTATTTT. The rearrangement joins TRBV7-9 to TRBJ2-3; 9 positions agree with TRBD1. Germline V gene data show CDR1 as SEHNR and CDR2 as FQNEAQ (reference sequence). The CDR3 length is 16 residues. V lost 5 bases, J lost 1 base, and 7 bases stayed unmatched.

This clonotype has more than one count but fewer than ten. The chain recombines TRBV27 with TRBJ2-7, with D possibly called TRBD1 or TRBD2 (5 bases each). CDR1 MNHEY and CDR2 SMNVEV come from the germline V gene (reference sequence). This CDR3 has 13 residues. V lost 6 bases, J lost 3 bases, and 12 bases lay in between. The CDR3 sequence: CASRTGAGYEQYF. Written as DNA, the CDR3 is TGTGCCAGCAGGACCGGGGCCGGCTACGAGCAGTACTTC.

This chain connects TRBV28 to TRBJ2-7; TRBD1 matches 7 bases. The CDR3 is 16 amino acids. The junction had 10 bases not matched to a gene; V was cut back by 5 bases and J by 0 bases. The germline gives CDR1 MDHEN, CDR2 SYDVKM. The CDR3 reads CASSATGTVSSYEQYF. In nucleotides, the CDR3 is TGTGCCAGCAGTGCCACAGGGACAGTCTCCTCCTACGAGCAGTACTTC.

This clonotype was counted between two and nine times. This chain joins TRBV2 and TRBJ1-5, with D tentatively TRBD1 (5 bases). The CDR3 has 16 amino acids. Deletions cut 4 bases from V and 2 bases from J, with 15 bases between. Germline CDR1 SNHLY, CDR2 FYNNEI. The chain's CDR3 is CASSGATVPGNQPQHF. For the CDR3, the DNA is TGTGCCAGCAGTGGAGCGACAGTCCCGGGCAATCAGCCCCAGCATTTT.

This clonotype occurred a few times. This rearrangement joins TRBV29-1 to TRBJ1-3, with TRBD1 as a possible D gene (5 bases). The germline V gene has CDR1 SQVTM and CDR2 ANQGSEA. V shed 3 bases and J shed 0 bases, with 9 bases lying between them. This CDR3 comprises 14 residues. CDR3: CSVEDDSSGNTIYF. The DNA of the CDR3 is TGCAGCGTTGAGGACGACAGCTCTGGAAACACCATATATTTT.